This T cell receptor beta chain was sequenced during a study of human thymus T cells. This clone was counted once. Its cognate antigen is unknown. Points from the study as a whole: Related research reported highly overlapping thymic repertoires among unrelated individuals.

Trimming took off 1 base at V and 3 bases at J, with 13 bases between the two ends. This CDR3 has 15 residues. Germline loops: CDR1 LGHNA, CDR2 YSLEER. Obtained as resections during corrective heart surgery, the thymus tissue was then studied. All donors were healthy Finnish infants who were undergoing corrective surgery to treat congenital heart defects. Assay: immunoSEQ multiplex PCR; the TCRdb copy retains only in-frame clones and omits some. The sample contains some 130,000 clones, around 96% of which appear only once. This sequence was found in a boy younger than two with a congenital heart defect but otherwise immunologically healthy. The sequencing input was thymus tissue. V is TRBV4-3 and J is TRBJ2-7; TRBD1 might be the D (6 bases). Written as DNA, the CDR3 is TGCGCCAGCAGCCAAGGGGTCGGACAGATCTACGAGCAGTACTTC. It codes for CASSQGVGQIYEQYF.